One and the same sample provided the 9 T cell receptor beta chains below, sequenced in a study of blood T cell repertoires in COVID-19. Libraries were prepared by immunoSEQ multiplex PCR; TCRdb keeps only in-frame clonotypes and omits some of them. Of about 240,000 clones in the sample, roughly 80% were seen once. What was sequenced was peripheral blood. The receptor set was obtained from a woman in her 70s with acute or convalescent COVID-19.

A note on this clone: One end of the junction fails to match germline, which may point to a read error. This sequence joins TRBV3-1 (or the pseudogene TRBV3-2) and TRBJ2-3, with 7 bases matching TRBD1. Per germline, CDR1 LGHDT and CDR2 YNNKEL (reference sequence). The length of the CDR3 is 11 residues. CDR3 loop: CASSQGSQGTF. DNA of the CDR3: TGTGCCAGCAGCCAAGGGTCACAGGGGACTTTT.

The chain uses TRBV14 and TRBJ2-1; the D gene is possibly TRBD2 (7 bases). This CDR3 comprises 14 residues. V was pared by 3 bases and J by 10 bases, with 16 bases between. Germline V lookup: CDR1 SGHDN, CDR2 FVKESK. Written as DNA, the CDR3 is TGTGCCAGCAGCCAGTGGGGGGGCCAGGGAGAGCAGTTCTTC. Its translation is CASSQWGGQGEQFF.

V is TRBV2 and J is TRBJ1-1; D might be TRBD1 (6 bases). The CDR3 covers 11 residues. The V gene lost 11 bases and the J gene lost 2 bases, with 9 bases spanning the gap. Germline V gene sequence: CDR1 SNHLY, CDR2 FYNNEI. Here the CDR3 DNA reads TGTGCCGAGGGGGACAACACTGAAGCTTTCTTT. It specifies CAEGDNTEAFF.

CDR3 amino acids: CASSLGQHSSYEQYF. DNA of the CDR3: TGTGCCAGCAGCTTGGGGCAACACAGCTCCTACGAGCAGTACTTC. V gene TRBV5-5 combines with J gene TRBJ2-7, with unresolved D. This CDR3 spans 15 amino acids. V was clipped by 0 bases and J by 0 bases, with 10 bases between them. CDR1 and CDR2 (germline): SGHKS, YYEKEE (reference sequence).

DNA of the CDR3: TGCGCCAGCAGCCCACTAGGGCAGGCTGCTTCCTACGAGCAGTACTTC. Translation gives CASSPLGQAASYEQYF. This rearrangement joins TRBV4-1 to TRBJ2-7, with TRBD2 as a possible D gene (5 bases). The V end lost 4 bases, the J end lost 1 base, and 17 bases lay between the germline ends. Looked up from germline, CDR1 is MGHRA and CDR2 is YSYEKL. The CDR3 has 16 residues.

This clone has more than one count but fewer than ten. This sequence joins TRBV7-6 and TRBJ2-7; a possible D gene is TRBD1 (6 bases). Trimming left V 2 bases short and J 3 bases short, with 14 bases between. The CDR3 has 15 residues. Germline V gene data show CDR1 as SGHVS and CDR2 as FNYEAQ. CDR3 coding DNA: TGTGCCAGCAGCTTACTCCCGGACAGTAACTACGAGCAGTACTTC. Amino acid sequence: CASSLLPDSNYEQYF.

The chain couples TRBV7-8 to TRBJ1-5; TRBD1 might be the D (6 bases). Per germline, CDR1 SGHVS and CDR2 FQNEAQ. Trimming stripped 5 bases from V and 2 bases from J, with 10 bases between. This CDR3 is 14 amino acids long. The chain's CDR3 is CASSPGVGNQPQHF. DNA of the CDR3: TGTGCCAGCAGCCCAGGGGTAGGCAATCAGCCCCAGCATTTT.

The J gene is TRBJ1-1, the V gene TRBV7-2; D uncertain. Germline CDR1 is SGHTA and CDR2 is FQGNSA. V lost 5 bases and J 4 bases, leaving 14 bases between the germline ends. CDR3 length equals 14 residues. CDR3 region: CASSPIIRATEAFF. The CDR3, as DNA: TGTGCCAGCAGCCCAATAATTAGAGCCACTGAAGCTTTCTTT.

The V call is TRBV5-1, the J call TRBJ1-2, with TRBD1 matching 11 bases. V lost 2 bases to trimming and J lost 8 bases; unmatched junction nucleotides: 2. The germline V gene has CDR1 SGHRS and CDR2 YFSETQ. The CDR3 consists of 13 residues. The CDR3 protein is CASSLGTGGGYTF. Here the CDR3 DNA reads TGCGCCAGCAGCTTAGGGACAGGGGGAGGCTACACCTTC.